This TCR beta chain was identified in a study of regulatory T cells in long-lasting Graves disease. Study overall: New Graves' disease cases had less than 3 months of antithyroid drugs.

J lost 5 bases, V lost 5 bases, and 5 bases had no gene match. The CDR3 covers 13 residues. Germline assignment: CDR1 WNHNN and CDR2 SYGVQD (reference sequence). Arm-PCR with iRepertoire HTBI primers amplified the CDR3 regions for these TCR beta libraries. TCRdb re-called the multiplex PCR reads with MiXCR, one entry per CDR3 protein. Of a few hundred thousand distinct CDR3 sequences listed, approximately 16% were seen once; the top ten hold about 25%. Regarding time point: newly diagnosed GD, antithyroid drugs for less than 3 months. Following extraction of RNA from PBMCs, that RNA was used to make the TCR library. A roughly 9-milliliter sample of peripheral blood was drawn into EDTA tubes. Separately, the same data were catalogued under a study of T cells in Graves' hyperthyroidism and ophthalmopathy. That source notes: The study enrolled patients aged 18 to 65 with newly diagnosed hyperthyroidism of under 2 months' duration. Using the HTBI primer set, a first-round RT-PCR was run on the TCR CDR3.

The TCR comes from a woman between 18 and 29 years old with Graves disease. The source was peripheral blood mononuclear cells (PBMCs), collected at new diagnosis, from a patient treated with antithyroid drugs. The chain uses TRBV10-1 and TRBJ2-5; 7 bases align to TRBD1. CDR3 nucleotide sequence: TGCGCCAGCAGTACAGGGGTCTTGGAGACCCAGTACTTC. Amino acids: CASSTGVLETQYF.